This T cell receptor beta chain was sequenced during a study of T cell repertoires in cytomegalovirus infection. Study summary: Researchers turned to recently identified HLA-C-restricted CMV epitopes as well as well-studied HLA-B-restricted ones. Indications of both CMV infection and matching HLA type were provided by public TCR beta signatures. Findings of the study overall: The ex vivo response was dominated by HLA-C-restricted CMV-specific TCR beta clonotypes.

The CDR3 has 15 amino acids. Germline assignment: CDR1 SGHDT and CDR2 YYEEEE. The V gene lost 4 bases and the J gene lost 3 bases, with 17 bases spanning the gap. TCRdb re-analysed the reads in MiXCR, keeping a single row per CDR3 protein. This table holds 550,000 to 850,000 distinct CDR3 sequences, roughly 36% found once. This clonotype showed up just a few times. No antigen is known for it. This chain uses TRBV5-6 with TRBJ2-7, with D maybe TRBD2 (5 bases). The sequence derives from a human donor in good health (CMV status not recorded). Some clones in this sample may be carry-over from other donors' samples. The sequences come from cultured PBMCs, collected from culture after CMV antigen stimulation. CDR3 amino acids: CASSRDIAGFYEQYF. CDR3 DNA: TGTGCCAGCAGCCGGGATATTGCGGGCTTCTACGAGCAGTACTTC.